The next 19 T cell receptor beta chains were all read from a single sample in a study of cytomegalovirus exposure and HLA in healthy donors. A multiplex PCR was run with 60 Vbeta primers and 13 Jbeta primers. Some clones are missing from TCRdb's copy, which holds only in-frame ones; the method was immunoSEQ multiplex PCR. Of about 140,000 clones listed, more than 70% were seen once; the top ten hold under 2.5%. Sequencing used PBMCs. These receptors were taken from a man younger than 40 in good health and CMV-seronegative.

This clone was seen a handful of times. J is TRBJ2-5 and V is TRBV4-2; 12 bases line up with TRBD1. In germline, CDR1 is LGHNA, CDR2 YNFKEQ. This CDR3 spans 16 amino acids. V was clipped by 1 base and J by 5 bases; unmatched bases: 5. CDR3: CASSQGGQGAGETQYF. In DNA, the CDR3 is TGTGCCAGCAGCCAAGGGGGACAGGGGGCGGGTGAGACCCAGTACTTC.

The chain has TRBV10-3 and TRBJ1-2; D call uncertain. The germline V gene encodes CDR1 ENHRY and CDR2 SYGVKD. The CDR3 is 14 residues long. V was shortened by 2 bases and J by 0 bases, with 7 bases between the two germline ends. CDR3: CAISEAGANYGYTF. CDR3 sequence (DNA): TGTGCCATCAGTGAGGCCGGGGCTAACTATGGCTACACCTTC.

This clone came up once. The chain employs TRBV29-1 and TRBJ2-5; tentatively, D is TRBD2 (7 bases). The CDR3 length is 13 residues. Germline CDR1 SQVTM, CDR2 ANQGSEA. Trimming took off 6 bases at V and 5 bases at J, with 16 bases between the two ends. The chain's CDR3 is CSVRGRARETQYF. The CDR3 DNA reads TGCAGCGTAAGGGGGAGGGCCCGGGAGACCCAGTACTTC.

The chain joins TRBV19 to TRBJ1-2; possibly TRBD1 for D (6 bases). CDR1 is LNHDA and CDR2 is SQIVND in the germline V gene (reference sequence). Trimming stripped 3 bases from V and 7 bases from J, with 18 bases between. The CDR3 extends over 15 amino acids. As DNA, the CDR3 is TGTGCCAGTAGTATGAGCCTTACAGGGTTAAGTGGCTACACCTTC. Protein product: CASSMSLTGLSGYTF.

V gene TRBV7-3 combines with J gene TRBJ1-3; 8 bases are a match to TRBD1. Unmatched junction bases numbered 9, after V lost 5 bases and J lost 0 bases. The CDR3 is 17 residues long. Germline V CDR1 and CDR2: SGHTA, FQGTGA. Here the CDR3 DNA reads TGTGCCAGCAGCCCCCGGACAGGGCGCCCCTCTGGAAACACCATATATTTT. Its protein is CASSPRTGRPSGNTIYF.

The V call is TRBV18, the J call TRBJ2-1; possible D gene TRBD1, 5 bases. The CDR3 sequence is 16 residues long. In germline, CDR1 is KGHSH, CDR2 LQKENI. V dropped 5 bases and J dropped 0 bases, with 14 bases sitting between them. CDR3 protein: CASSNLQDLSYNEQFF. The CDR3 DNA reads TGTGCCAGCTCAAATTTACAGGATCTCTCCTACAATGAGCAGTTCTTC.

This sequence joins TRBV7-9 and TRBJ2-1, with TRBD2 matching over 9 bases. This CDR3 has 15 amino acids. Germline CDR1 SEHNR, CDR2 FQNEAQ (reference sequence). V was clipped by 5 bases and J by 2 bases; unmatched bases: 4. This chain's CDR3 is CASSPSGRPYNEQFF. The CDR3 nucleotides read TGTGCCAGCAGCCCGAGCGGGAGGCCCTACAATGAGCAGTTCTTC.

The chain recombines TRBV7-2 with TRBJ1-3; 8 bases are shared with TRBD1. This CDR3 is 17 amino acids long. The V and J ends lost 1 base and 4 bases, in that order; junction bases with no gene match: 9. Germline values: CDR1 SGHTA, CDR2 FQGNSA. As DNA, the CDR3 is TGTGCCAGCAGCTTAGGCACCCAGGGGGCGTCCGGAAACACCATATATTTT. The encoded protein is CASSLGTQGASGNTIYF.

This clone has only one observation. The chain combines TRBV30 with TRBJ1-2; D is uncertain. V was pared by 0 bases and J by 14 bases, with 13 bases between. Per germline, CDR1 GTSNPN and CDR2 SVGIG (reference sequence). This CDR3 contains 11 residues. The chain's CDR3 is CAWSVYRGRTF. In DNA, the CDR3 is TGTGCCTGGAGTGTCTACAGAGGGAGAACCTTC.

The V call is TRBV15, the J call TRBJ1-2; the D is unclear. The CDR3 extends over 12 amino acids. From germline, CDR1 is LNHNV and CDR2 YYDKDF (reference sequence). Trimming removed 0 bases from V and 5 bases from J, with 4 bases in between. The CDR3 DNA reads as TGTGCCACCAGCAGAGATCGGTATGGCTACACCTTC. Protein sequence: CATSRDRYGYTF.

The rearrangement links TRBV2 to TRBJ2-6; 8 bases match TRBD1. The V gene's germline CDR1 is SNHLY and CDR2 FYNNEI. The J segment lost 0 bases and the V segment lost 4 bases, leaving 5 bases of the junction unmatched. The length of the CDR3 is 17 residues. DNA of the CDR3: TGTGCCAGCAGTGGGACAGGGTTACTCTCTGGGGCCAACGTCCTGACTTTC. It is translated as CASSGTGLLSGANVLTF.

The rearrangement links TRBV5-1 to TRBJ2-7, with a possible D match to TRBD2 (5 bases). Germline-derived CDR1 and CDR2 are SGHRS and YFSETQ. The V end was cut by 6 bases, the J end by 4 bases, with 17 bases between. The CDR3 contains 14 residues. CDR3 sequence: CASITPSRFYEQYF. CDR3 bases: TGCGCCAGCATCACCCCTAGCCGCTTTTACGAGCAGTACTTC.

The sample holds one count of this clone. The rearrangement links TRBV10-2 to TRBJ2-1, with 7 positions matching TRBD2. The V gene's germline CDR1 is WSHSY and CDR2 SAAADI. The CDR3 is 16 amino acids. The J segment lost 0 bases and the V segment lost 5 bases, leaving 7 bases of the junction unmatched. The CDR3 region is CASSISAGASYNEQFF. CDR3 nucleotides: TGCGCCAGCAGTATTTCGGCGGGAGCCTCCTACAATGAGCAGTTCTTC.

In the case of this clone: Its ends do not fully match the called genes, so a read error is possible. This CDR3 is CASSVGLAGWETQYF. The CDR3 region has the DNA TGTGCTAGCAGCGTAGGACTAGCGGGTTGGGAGACCCAGTACTTC. This sequence joins TRBV7-7 and TRBJ2-5, with 11 bases fitting TRBD2. Germline V CDR1 and CDR2: SSHAT, FNYEAQ (reference sequence). The CDR3 loop spans 15 amino acids.

J is TRBJ2-1 and V is TRBV15; no clear D. The V end lost 2 bases, the J end lost 4 bases, and 9 bases lay between the germline ends. CDR3 size: 14 residues. Germline assignment: CDR1 LNHNV and CDR2 YYDKDF (reference sequence). The CDR3 loop is CATSRTPEYNEQFF. CDR3 DNA: TGTGCCACCAGCAGAACTCCTGAGTACAATGAGCAGTTCTTC.

This chain connects TRBV10-3 to TRBJ2-7, with 8 bases that match TRBD1. Per the germline V gene, CDR1 is ENHRY and CDR2 is SYGVKD. This CDR3 comprises 13 residues. The J segment lost 2 bases and the V segment lost 11 bases, leaving 8 bases of the junction unmatched. CDR3 residues: CALGQGPAYEQYF. CDR3 in DNA: TGTGCCCTCGGACAGGGCCCGGCCTACGAGCAGTACTTC.

This chain uses TRBV5-4 with TRBJ2-3; D not resolved. V was pared by 0 bases and J by 7 bases, with 15 bases between. CDR3 length: 15 amino acids. Germline assignment: CDR1 SGHNT and CDR2 YYREEE (reference sequence). The CDR3 DNA follows: TGTGCCAGCAGCTTGGATACCCCTCCCAGGAATACGCAGTATTTT. Its protein product is CASSLDTPPRNTQYF.

This clone was observed a handful of times. This chain links TRBV10-2 with TRBJ2-7; 11 positions match TRBD2. This CDR3 contains 16 residues. Germline V gene lookup returns CDR1 WSHSY and CDR2 SAAADI. Germline trimming cut 11 bases from V and 2 bases from J; bases unmatched to any gene: 14. The CDR3 reads CAAGLAVGHRAYEQYF. CDR3 nucleotide sequence: TGCGCCGCGGGACTAGCGGTGGGCCATCGGGCCTACGAGCAGTACTTC.

The chain combines TRBV6-1 with TRBJ1-1, with TRBD1 matching over 8 bases. This CDR3 region has 14 residues. From germline, CDR1 is MNHNS and CDR2 SASEGT. The V segment lost 7 bases and the J segment 6 bases; nucleotides outside the gene matches: 10. The CDR3 loop is CASIVEDRVSEAFF. As DNA, the CDR3 is TGTGCCAGCATTGTAGAGGACAGGGTTTCTGAAGCTTTCTTT.